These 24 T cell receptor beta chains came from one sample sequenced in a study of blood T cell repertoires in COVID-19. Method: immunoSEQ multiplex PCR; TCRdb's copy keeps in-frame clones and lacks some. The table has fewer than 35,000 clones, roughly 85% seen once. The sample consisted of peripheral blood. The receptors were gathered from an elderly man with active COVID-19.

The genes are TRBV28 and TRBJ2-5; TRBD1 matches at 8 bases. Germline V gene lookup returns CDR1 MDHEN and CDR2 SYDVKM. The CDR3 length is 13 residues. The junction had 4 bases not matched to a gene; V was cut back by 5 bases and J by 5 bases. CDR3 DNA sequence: TGTGCCAGCAGTCAGGGGGCCTTGGAGACCCAGTACTTC. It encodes CASSQGALETQYF.

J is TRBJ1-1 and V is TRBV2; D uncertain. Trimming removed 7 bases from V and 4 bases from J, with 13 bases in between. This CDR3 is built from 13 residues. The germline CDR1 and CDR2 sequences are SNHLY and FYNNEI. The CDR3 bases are TGTGCCAGCAAATTGAGGCCCCTCACTGAAGCTTTCTTT. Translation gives CASKLRPLTEAFF. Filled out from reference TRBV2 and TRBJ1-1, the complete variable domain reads EPEVTQTPSHQVTQMGQEVILRCVPISNHLYFYWYRQILGQKVEFLVSFYNNEISEKSEIFDDQFSVERPDGSNFTLKIRSTKLEDSAMYFCASKLRPLTEAFFGQGTRLTVV.

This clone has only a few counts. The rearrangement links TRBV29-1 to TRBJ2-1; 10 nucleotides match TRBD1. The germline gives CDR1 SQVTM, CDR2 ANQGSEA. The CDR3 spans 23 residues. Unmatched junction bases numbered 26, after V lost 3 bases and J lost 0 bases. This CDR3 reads CSVEGRDRGAGLPSMSSYNEQFF. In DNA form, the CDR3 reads TGCAGCGTTGAGGGACGGGACAGGGGTGCGGGGCTCCCCTCGATGAGCTCCTACAATGAGCAGTTCTTC.

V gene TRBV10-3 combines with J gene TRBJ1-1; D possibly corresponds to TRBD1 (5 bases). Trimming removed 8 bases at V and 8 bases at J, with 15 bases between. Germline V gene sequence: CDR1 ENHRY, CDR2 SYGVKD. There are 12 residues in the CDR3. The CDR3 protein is CAIGAGLTEAFF. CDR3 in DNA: TGTGCCATCGGGGCAGGGCTTACCGAAGCTTTCTTT.

Here the CDR3 DNA reads TGTGCCAGCAGCCATATGTACGAGCAGTACTTC. Protein product: CASSHMYEQYF. The V and J genes are TRBV3-1 (or the pseudogene TRBV3-2) and TRBJ2-7; D is unclear. CDR3 length equals 11 residues. Germline loops: CDR1 LGHDT, CDR2 YNNKEL (reference sequence). Trimming removed 3 bases at V and 4 bases at J, with 4 bases between.

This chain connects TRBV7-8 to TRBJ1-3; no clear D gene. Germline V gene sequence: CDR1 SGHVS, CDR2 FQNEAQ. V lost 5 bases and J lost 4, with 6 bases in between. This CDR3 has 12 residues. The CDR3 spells CASSPGGNTIYF. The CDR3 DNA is TGTGCCAGCAGCCCAGGAGGAAACACCATATATTTT.

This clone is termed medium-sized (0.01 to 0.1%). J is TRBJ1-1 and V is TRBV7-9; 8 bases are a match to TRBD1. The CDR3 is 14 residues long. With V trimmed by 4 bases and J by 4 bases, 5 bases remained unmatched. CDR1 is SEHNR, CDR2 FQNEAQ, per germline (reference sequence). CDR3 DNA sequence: TGTGCCAGCAGCTCGACAGGGGCCGGCACTGAAGCTTTCTTT. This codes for CASSSTGAGTEAFF.

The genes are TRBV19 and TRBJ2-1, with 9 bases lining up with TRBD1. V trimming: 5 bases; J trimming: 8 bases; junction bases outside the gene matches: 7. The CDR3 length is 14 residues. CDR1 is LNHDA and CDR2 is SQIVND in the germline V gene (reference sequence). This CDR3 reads CASSSGTGIDEQFF. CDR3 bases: TGTGCCAGTAGTTCAGGGACAGGGATCGATGAGCAGTTCTTC.

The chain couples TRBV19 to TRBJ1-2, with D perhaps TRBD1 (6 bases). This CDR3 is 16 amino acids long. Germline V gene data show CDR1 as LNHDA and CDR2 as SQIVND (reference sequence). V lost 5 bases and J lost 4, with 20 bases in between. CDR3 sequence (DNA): TGTGCCAGTAGTCCGGGGACAAGGCTCAAGCTCTATGGCTACACCTTC. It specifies CASSPGTRLKLYGYTF.

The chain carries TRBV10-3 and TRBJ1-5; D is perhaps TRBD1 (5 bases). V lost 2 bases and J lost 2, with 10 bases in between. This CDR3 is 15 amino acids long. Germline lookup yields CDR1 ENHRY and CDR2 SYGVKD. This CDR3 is CAISEGAEGNQPQHF. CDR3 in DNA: TGTGCCATCAGTGAGGGGGCTGAGGGCAATCAGCCCCAGCATTTT.

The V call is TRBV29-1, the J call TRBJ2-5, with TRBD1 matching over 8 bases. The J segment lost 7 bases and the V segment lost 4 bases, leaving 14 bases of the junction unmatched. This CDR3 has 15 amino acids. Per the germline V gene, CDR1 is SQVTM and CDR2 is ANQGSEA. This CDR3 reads CSVVGWTGFGGTQYF. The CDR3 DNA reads TGCAGCGTTGTAGGATGGACAGGGTTTGGGGGGACCCAGTACTTC.

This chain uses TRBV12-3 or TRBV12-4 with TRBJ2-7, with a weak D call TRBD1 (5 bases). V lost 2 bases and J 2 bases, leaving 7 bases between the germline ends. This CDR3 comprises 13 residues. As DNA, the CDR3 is TGTGCCAGCAGTTTACAGGGCCCCTACGAGCAGTACTTC. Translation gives CASSLQGPYEQYF.

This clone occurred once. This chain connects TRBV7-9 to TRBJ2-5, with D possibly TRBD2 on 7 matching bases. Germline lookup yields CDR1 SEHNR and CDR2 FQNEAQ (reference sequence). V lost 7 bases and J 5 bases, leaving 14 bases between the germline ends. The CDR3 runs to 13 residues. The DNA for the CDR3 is TGTGCCAGCAAGGGGGGGGCGCGGGAGACCCAGTACTTC. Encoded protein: CASKGGARETQYF.

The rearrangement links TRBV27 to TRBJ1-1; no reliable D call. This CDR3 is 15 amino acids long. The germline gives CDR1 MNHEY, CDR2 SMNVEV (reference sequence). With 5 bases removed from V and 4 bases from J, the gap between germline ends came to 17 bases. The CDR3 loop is CASSLHISLSTEAFF. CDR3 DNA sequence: TGTGCCAGCAGTCTCCACATCTCCCTTTCCACTGAAGCTTTCTTT.

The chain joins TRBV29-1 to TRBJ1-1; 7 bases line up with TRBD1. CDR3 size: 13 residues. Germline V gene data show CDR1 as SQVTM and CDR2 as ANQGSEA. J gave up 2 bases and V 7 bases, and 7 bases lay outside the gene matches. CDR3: CSGATGINTEAFF. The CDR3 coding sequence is TGCAGCGGGGCGACAGGGATTAACACTGAAGCTTTCTTT. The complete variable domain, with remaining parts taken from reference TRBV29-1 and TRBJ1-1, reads SAVISQKPSRDICQRGTSLTIQCQVDSQVTMMFWYRQQPGQSLTLIATANQGSEATYESGFVIDKFPISRPNLTFSTLTVSNMSPEDSSIYLCSGATGINTEAFFGQGTRLTVV.

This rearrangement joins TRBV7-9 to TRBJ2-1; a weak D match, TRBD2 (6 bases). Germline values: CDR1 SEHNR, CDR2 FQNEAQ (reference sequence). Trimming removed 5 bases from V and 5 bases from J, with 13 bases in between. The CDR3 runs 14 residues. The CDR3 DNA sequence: TGTGCCAGCAGCGTAGGCGGGACGGACAATGAGCAGTTCTTC. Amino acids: CASSVGGTDNEQFF.

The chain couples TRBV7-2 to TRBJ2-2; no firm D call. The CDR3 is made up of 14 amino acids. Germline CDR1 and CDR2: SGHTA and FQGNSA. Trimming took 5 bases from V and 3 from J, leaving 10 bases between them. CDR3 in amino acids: CASSRQAYTGELFF. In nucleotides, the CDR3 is TGTGCCAGCAGCCGCCAGGCCTACACCGGGGAGCTGTTTTTT.

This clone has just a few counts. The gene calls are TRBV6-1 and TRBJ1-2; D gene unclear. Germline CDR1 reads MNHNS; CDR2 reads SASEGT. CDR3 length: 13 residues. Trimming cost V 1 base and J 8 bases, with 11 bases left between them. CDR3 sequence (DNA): TGTGCCAGCAGTGAAGGTGGAGGTCACGGCTACACCTTC. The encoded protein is CASSEGGGHGYTF.

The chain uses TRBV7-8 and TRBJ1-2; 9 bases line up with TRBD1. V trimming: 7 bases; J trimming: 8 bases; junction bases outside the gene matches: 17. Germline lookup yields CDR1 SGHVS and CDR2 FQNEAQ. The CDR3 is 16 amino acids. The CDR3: CASNPFRGQGVEGYTF. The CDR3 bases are TGTGCCAGCAACCCATTTAGGGGACAGGGAGTCGAGGGCTACACCTTC.

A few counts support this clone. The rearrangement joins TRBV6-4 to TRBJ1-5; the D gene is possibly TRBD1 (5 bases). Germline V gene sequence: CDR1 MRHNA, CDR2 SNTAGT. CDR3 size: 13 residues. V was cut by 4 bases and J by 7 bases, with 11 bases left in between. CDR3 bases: TGTGCCAGCAGTGGGCAGGGCGGACAGCCCCAGCATTTT. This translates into CASSGQGGQPQHF.

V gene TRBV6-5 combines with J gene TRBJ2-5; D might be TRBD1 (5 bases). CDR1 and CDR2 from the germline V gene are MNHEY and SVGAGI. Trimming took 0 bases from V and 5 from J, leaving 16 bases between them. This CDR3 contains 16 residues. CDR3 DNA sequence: TGTGCCAGCAGTTACTCGCCCGCAGGGCTTAGGGAGACCCAGTACTTC. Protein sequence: CASSYSPAGLRETQYF.

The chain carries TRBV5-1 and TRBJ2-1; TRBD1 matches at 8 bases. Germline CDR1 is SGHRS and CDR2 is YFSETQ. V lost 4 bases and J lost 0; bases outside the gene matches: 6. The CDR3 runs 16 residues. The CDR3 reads CASSQDREGSYNEQFF. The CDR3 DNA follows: TGCGCCAGCAGCCAGGACAGGGAAGGCTCCTACAATGAGCAGTTCTTC.

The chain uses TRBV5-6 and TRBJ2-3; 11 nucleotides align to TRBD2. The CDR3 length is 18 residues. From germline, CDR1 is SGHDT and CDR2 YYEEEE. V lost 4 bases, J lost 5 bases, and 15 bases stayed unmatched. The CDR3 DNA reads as TGTGCCAGCAGCCCGAGAAGTGGGCTAGCGGGGGGTAGAGATACGCAGTATTTT. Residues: CASSPRSGLAGGRDTQYF.

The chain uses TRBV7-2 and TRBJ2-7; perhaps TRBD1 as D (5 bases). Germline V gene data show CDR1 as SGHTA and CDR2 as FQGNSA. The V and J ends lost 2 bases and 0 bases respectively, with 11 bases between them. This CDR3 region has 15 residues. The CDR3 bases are TGTGCCAGCAGCTTACTGACAGAGAGCTCCTACGAGCAGTACTTC. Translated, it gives CASSLLTESSYEQYF.